This TCR beta chain was recovered during a study of beta chain features in type 1 diabetes. Study at large: Patients were similar to healthy donors in age and gender (as well as in cell yields).

Details on this clone: Antigen specificity is unknown.

V was pared by 4 bases and J by 2 bases, with 6 bases of the junction left unmatched. The germline gives CDR1 SGHRS, CDR2 YFSETQ. This CDR3 contains 16 residues. Broader study findings: There was a moderate but significant shortening of TCRB CDR3s in all four CD4+ subsets of Type 1 diabetes patients.

Since all of the isolated RNA was reverse transcribed, expressed TCRB transcripts were what got sequenced. The read count averaged approximately 3.3 million across naive, central memory and regulatory T cell samples. TCRdb's table, derived via immunoSEQ multiplex PCR, lists solely in-frame clones and lacks some. This table holds roughly 150,000 clones, over 9% found once. The J gene is TRBJ2-2, the V gene TRBV5-1; the match to TRBD1 covers 9 bases. The TCR was taken from a man younger than 45 with type 1 diabetes. Material: central memory CD4+ T cells from blood. Here the CDR3 reads CASSVRTGGNTGELFF. DNA for the CDR3: TGCGCCAGCAGCGTAAGAACAGGGGGCAACACCGGGGAGCTGTTTTTT.